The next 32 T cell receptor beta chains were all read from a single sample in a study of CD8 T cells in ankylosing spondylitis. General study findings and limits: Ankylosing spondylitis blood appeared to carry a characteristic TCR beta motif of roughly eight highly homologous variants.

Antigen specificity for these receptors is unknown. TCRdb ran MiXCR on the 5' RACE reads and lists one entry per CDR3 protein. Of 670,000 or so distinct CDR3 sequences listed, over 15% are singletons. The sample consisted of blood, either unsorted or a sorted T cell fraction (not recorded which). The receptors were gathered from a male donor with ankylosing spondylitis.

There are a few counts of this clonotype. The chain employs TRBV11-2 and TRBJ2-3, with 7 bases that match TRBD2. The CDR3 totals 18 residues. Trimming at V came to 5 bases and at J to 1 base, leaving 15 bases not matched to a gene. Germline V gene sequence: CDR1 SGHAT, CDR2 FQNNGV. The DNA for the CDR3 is TGTGCCAGCAGCCCACGGGTGGCGGGGGATCTAGGCACAGATACGCAGTATTTT. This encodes CASSPRVAGDLGTDTQYF. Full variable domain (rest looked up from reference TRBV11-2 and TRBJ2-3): EAGVAQSPRYKIIEKRQSVAFWCNPISGHATLYWYQQILGQGPKLLIQFQNNGVVDDSQLPKDRFSAERLKGVDSTLKIQPAKLEDSAVYLCASSPRVAGDLGTDTQYFGPGTRLTVL.

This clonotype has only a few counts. The DNA for the CDR3 is TGTGCCAGCAGTGAAGTCAAACAGAGAAATTCACCCCTCCACTTT. Amino acids: CASSEVKQRNSPLHF. The V call is TRBV6-1, the J call TRBJ1-6; D ambiguous. From germline, CDR1 is MNHNS and CDR2 SASEGT. The CDR3 loop spans 15 amino acids. V gave up 1 base and J gave up 7 bases, with 11 bases separating them.

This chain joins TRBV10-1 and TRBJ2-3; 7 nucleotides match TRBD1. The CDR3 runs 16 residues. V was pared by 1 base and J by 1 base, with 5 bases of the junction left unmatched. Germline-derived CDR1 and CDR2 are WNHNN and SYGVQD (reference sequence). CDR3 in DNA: TGCGCCAGCAGTGAGTACAGGGGAAGACGCACAGATACGCAGTATTTT. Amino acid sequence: CASSEYRGRRTDTQYF.

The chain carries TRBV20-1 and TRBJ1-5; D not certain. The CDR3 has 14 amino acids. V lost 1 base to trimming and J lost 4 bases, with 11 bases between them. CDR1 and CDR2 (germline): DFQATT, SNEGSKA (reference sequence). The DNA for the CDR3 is TGCAGTGCTAGAGTCCCGGGAGGAAATCAGCCCCAGCATTTT. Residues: CSARVPGGNQPQHF.

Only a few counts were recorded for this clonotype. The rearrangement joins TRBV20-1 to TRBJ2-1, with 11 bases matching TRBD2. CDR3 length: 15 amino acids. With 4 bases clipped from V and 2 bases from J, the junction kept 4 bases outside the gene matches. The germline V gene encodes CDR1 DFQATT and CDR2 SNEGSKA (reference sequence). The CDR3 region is CSAKPGLAAYNEQFF. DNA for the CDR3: TGCAGTGCTAAACCGGGACTAGCGGCCTACAATGAGCAGTTCTTC.

The CDR3 DNA reads TGTGCCAGCAGTCCGAACGACGGAAACACCATATATTTT. Amino acid sequence: CASSPNDGNTIYF. The V gene is TRBV7-6, the J gene TRBJ1-3; D gene ambiguous. V was pared by 6 bases and J by 4 bases, with 10 bases between. The CDR3 covers 13 residues. Germline V gives CDR1 SGHVS, CDR2 FNYEAQ. The variable domain in full, completed from reference TRBV7-6 and TRBJ1-3, reads GAGVSQSPRYKVTKRGQDVALRCDPISGHVSLYWYRQALGQGPEFLTYFNYEAQQDKSGLPNDRFSAERPEGSISTLTIQRTEQRDSAMYRCASSPNDGNTIYFGEGSWLTVV.

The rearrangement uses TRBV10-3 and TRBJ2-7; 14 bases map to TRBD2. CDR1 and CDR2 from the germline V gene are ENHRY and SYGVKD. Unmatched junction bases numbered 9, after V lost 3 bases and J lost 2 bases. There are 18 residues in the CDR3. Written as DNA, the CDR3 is TGTGCCATCAGTGAAGGGACTAGCGGGGGATGGGCCACCTACGAGCAGTACTTC. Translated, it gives CAISEGTSGGWATYEQYF.

CDR3 coding DNA: TGTGCCAGCAGCTTGCAAACCGGGACAGGGACGGCTTTCTTT. It translates to CASSLQTGTGTAFF. The V gene is TRBV7-2, the J gene TRBJ1-1, with 9 bases fitting TRBD1. CDR3 size: 14 residues. The germline V gene encodes CDR1 SGHTA and CDR2 FQGNSA. J gave up 11 bases and V 3 bases, and 10 bases lay outside the gene matches.

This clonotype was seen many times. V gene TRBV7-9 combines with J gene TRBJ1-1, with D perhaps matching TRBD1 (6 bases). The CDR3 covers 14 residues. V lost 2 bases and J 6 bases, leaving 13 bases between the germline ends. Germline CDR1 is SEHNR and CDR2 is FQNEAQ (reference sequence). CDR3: CASSLFAGDAEAFF. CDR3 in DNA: TGTGCCAGCAGCTTATTTGCAGGGGATGCTGAAGCTTTCTTT.

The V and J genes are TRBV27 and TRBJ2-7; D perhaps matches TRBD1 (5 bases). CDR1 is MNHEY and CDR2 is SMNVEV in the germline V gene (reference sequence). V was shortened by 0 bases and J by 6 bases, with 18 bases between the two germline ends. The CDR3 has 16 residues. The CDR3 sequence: CASSLSWGAGLREQYF. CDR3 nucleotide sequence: TGTGCCAGCAGTTTATCATGGGGCGCAGGGCTGCGCGAGCAGTACTTC.

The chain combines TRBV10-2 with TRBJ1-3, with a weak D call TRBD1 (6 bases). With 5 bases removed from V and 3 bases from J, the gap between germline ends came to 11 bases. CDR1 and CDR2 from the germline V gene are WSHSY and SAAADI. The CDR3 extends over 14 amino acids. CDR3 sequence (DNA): TGCGCCAGCAGTCCACAGGGACTTGGAAACACCATATATTTT. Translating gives CASSPQGLGNTIYF.

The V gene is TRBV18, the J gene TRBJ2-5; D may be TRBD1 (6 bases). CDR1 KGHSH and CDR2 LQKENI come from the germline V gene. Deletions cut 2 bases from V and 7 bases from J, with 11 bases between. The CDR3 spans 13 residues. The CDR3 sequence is CASSPTSGATQYF. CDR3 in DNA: TGTGCCAGCTCACCAACTTCAGGGGCGACCCAGTACTTC.

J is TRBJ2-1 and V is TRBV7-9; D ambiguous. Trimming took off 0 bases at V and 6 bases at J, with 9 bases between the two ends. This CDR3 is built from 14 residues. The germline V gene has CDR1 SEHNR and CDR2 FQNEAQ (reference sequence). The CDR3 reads CASSLAGLSNEQFF. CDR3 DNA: TGTGCCAGCAGCTTAGCGGGGTTAAGCAATGAGCAGTTCTTC. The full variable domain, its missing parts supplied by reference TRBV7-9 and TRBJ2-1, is DTGVSQNPRHKITKRGQNVTFRCDPISEHNRLYWYRQTLGQGPEFLTYFQNEAQLEKSRLLSDRFSAERPKGSFSTLEIQRTEQGDSAMYLCASSLAGLSNEQFFGPGTRLTVL.

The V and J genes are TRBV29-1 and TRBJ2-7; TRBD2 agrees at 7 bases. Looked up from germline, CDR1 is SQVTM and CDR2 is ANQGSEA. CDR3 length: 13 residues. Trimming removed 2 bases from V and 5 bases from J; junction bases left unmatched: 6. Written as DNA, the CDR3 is TGCAGCGTTGAACTGGGCGGGAGACACGAGCAGTACTTC. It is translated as CSVELGGRHEQYF.

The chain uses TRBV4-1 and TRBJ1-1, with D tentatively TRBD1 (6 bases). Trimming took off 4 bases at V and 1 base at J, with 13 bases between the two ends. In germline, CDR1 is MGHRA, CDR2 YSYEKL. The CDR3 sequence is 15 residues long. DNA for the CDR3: TGCGCCAGCAGCCCGGTGGACAGCGCGAACACTGAAGCTTTCTTT. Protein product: CASSPVDSANTEAFF.

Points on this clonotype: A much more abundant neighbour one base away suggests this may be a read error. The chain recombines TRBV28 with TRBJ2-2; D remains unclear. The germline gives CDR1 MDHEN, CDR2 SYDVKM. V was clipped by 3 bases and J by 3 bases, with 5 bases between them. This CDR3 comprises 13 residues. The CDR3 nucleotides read TGTGCCAGCAGTTTTCCGTACACCGGGGAGCTGTTTTTT. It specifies CASSFPYTGELFF.

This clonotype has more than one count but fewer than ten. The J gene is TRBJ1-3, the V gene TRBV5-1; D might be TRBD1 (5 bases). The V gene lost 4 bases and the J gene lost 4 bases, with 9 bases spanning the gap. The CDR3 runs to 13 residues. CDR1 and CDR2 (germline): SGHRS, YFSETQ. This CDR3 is CASSEGTGNTIYF. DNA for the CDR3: TGCGCCAGCAGCGAAGGGACGGGAAACACCATATATTTT.

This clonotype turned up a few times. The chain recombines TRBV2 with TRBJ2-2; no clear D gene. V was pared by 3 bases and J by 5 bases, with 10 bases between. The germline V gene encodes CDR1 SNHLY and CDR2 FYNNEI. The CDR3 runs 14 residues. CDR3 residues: CASSDVLQTGELFF. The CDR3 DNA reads TGTGCCAGCAGTGATGTACTACAAACCGGGGAGCTGTTTTTT.

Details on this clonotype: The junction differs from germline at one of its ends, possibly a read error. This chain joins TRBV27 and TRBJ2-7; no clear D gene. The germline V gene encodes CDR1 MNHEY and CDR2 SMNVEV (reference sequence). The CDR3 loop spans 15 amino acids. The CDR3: CASSLSTPLGYEQYF. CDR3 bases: TGTGCCAGCAGTCTATCGACTCCTTTGGGCTACGAGCAGTACTTC.

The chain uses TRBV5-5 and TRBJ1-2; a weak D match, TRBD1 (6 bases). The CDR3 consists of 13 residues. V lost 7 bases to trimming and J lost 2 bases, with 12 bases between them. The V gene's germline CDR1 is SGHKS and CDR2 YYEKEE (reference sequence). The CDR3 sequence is CASQTGTNYGYTF. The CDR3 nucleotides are TGTGCCAGCCAGACAGGAACAAACTATGGCTACACCTTC. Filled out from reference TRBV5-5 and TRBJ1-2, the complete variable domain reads DAGVTQSPTHLIKTRGQQVTLRCSPISGHKSVSWYQQVLGQGPQFIFQYYEKEERGRGNFPDRFSARQFPNYSSELNVNALLLGDSALYLCASQTGTNYGYTFGSGTRLTVV.

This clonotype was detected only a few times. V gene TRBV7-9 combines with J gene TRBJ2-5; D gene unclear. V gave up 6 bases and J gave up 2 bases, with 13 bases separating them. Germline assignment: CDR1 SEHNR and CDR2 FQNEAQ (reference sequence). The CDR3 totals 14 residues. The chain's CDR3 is CASSPGRAQETQYF. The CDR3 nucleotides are TGTGCCAGCAGTCCTGGACGGGCTCAAGAGACCCAGTACTTC.

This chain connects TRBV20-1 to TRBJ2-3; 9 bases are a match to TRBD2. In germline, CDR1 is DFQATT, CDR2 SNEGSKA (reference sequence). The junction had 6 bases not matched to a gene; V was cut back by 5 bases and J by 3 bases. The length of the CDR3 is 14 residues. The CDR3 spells CSAPKAGGTDTQYF. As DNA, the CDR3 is TGCAGTGCTCCCAAAGCGGGGGGTACAGATACGCAGTATTTT.

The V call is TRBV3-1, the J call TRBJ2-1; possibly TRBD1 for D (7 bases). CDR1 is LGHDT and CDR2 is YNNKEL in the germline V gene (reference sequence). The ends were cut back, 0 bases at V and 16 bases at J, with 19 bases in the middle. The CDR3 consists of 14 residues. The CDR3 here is CASSQDGGGDHIFF. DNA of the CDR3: TGTGCCAGCAGCCAAGATGGAGGGGGCGACCACATTTTCTTC.

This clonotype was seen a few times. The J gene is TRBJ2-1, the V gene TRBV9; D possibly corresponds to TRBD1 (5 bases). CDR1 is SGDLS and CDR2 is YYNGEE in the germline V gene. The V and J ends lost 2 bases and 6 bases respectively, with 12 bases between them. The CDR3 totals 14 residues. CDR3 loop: CASSVWGSGNEQFF. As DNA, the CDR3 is TGTGCCAGCAGCGTCTGGGGCTCGGGCAATGAGCAGTTCTTC.

The CDR3 DNA is TGTGCCACCAGTAGGACAGGGGGCACAGATACGCAGTATTTT. Translating gives CATSRTGGTDTQYF. The gene calls are TRBV24-1 and TRBJ2-3; 9 bases align to TRBD1. The CDR3 has 14 amino acids. J gave up 1 base and V 6 bases, and 1 base lay outside the gene matches. CDR1 and CDR2 from the germline V gene are KGHDR and SFDVKD.

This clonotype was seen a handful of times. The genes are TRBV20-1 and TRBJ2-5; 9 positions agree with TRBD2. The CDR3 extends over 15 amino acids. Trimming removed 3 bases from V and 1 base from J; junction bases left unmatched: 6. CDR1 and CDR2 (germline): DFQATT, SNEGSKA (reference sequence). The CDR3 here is CSASDSGSPQETQYF. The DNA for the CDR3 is TGCAGTGCTAGTGATAGCGGGAGCCCCCAAGAGACCCAGTACTTC.

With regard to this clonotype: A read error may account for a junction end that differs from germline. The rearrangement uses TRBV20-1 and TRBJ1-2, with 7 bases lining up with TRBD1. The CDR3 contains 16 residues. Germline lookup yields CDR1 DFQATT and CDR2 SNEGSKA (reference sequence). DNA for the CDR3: TGCAGTGCTACAAATACAGACAGGGTGAAAATCTATGGCTACATCTTC. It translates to CSATNTDRVKIYGYIF.

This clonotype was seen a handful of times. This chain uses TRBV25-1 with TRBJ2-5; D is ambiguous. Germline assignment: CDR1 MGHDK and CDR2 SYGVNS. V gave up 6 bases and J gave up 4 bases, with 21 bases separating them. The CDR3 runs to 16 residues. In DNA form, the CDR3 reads TGTGCCAGCAGAGGCGTAGATTCACAGCTGTCAGAGACCCAGTACTTC. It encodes CASRGVDSQLSETQYF.

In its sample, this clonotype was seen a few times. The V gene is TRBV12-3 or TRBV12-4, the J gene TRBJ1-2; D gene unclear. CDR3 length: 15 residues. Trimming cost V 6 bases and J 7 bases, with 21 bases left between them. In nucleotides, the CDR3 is TGTGCCAGCAGGCGGGAGAGAGGGTTATCTTCTGGCTACACCTTC. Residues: CASRRERGLSSGYTF.

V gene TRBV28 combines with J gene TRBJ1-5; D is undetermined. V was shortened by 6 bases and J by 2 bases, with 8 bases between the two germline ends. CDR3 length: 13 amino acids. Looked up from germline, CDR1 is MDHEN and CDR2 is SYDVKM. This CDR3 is CASSGPGNQPQHF. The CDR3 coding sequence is TGTGCCAGCAGCGGACCAGGCAATCAGCCCCAGCATTTT.

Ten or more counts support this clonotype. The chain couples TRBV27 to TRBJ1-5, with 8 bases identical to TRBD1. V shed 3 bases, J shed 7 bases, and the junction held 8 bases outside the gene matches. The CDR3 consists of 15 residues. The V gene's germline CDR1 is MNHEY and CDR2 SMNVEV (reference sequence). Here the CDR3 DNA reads TGTGCCAGCAGTTTTGGGGACAGGCTACTGCAGCCCCAGCATTTT. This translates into CASSFGDRLLQPQHF.

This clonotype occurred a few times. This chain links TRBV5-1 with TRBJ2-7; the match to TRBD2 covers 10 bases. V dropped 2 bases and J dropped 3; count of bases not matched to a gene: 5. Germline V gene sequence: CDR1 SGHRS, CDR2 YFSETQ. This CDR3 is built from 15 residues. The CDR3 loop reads CASSLWASGGYEQYF. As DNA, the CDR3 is TGCGCCAGCAGCTTATGGGCTAGCGGGGGCTACGAGCAGTACTTC.